These T cell receptor beta chains were read from a single sample in a study of blood T cell repertoires in COVID-19. Only in-frame clones appear in the TCRdb table, and some are missing; sequencing was by immunoSEQ multiplex PCR. The data contain tens of thousands of clones, more than 75% of them singletons. Sequenced: peripheral blood. The origin of the receptors is a woman aged 55-75 years with COVID-19, enrolled during active disease. The CDR3 runs from the conserved cysteine through the conserved F or W. D genes are given only for firm matches. The listing skips clone size in some rows; elsewhere it reads once, few, many or a size class.

V	size	J	D	DNA	CDR3
TRBV2	once	TRBJ1-2	TRBD1	TGTGCCAGCAGAAACGACAGGGTTCATGGCTACACCTTC	CASRNDRVHGYTF
TRBV28	.	TRBJ2-5	.	TGTGCCAGCAGTCCGCGGGAGACCCAGTACTTC	CASSPRETQYF
TRBV19	.	TRBJ2-6	.	TGTGCCAGTAGTCATCGACAGGTGATGGGCCACGTCCTGACTTTC	CASSHRQVMGHVLTF
TRBV5-6	.	TRBJ2-7	.	TGTGCCAGCAGCTGGAGCGGAACCTACGAGCAGTACTTC	CASSWSGTYEQYF
TRBV30	.	TRBJ1-3	.	TGTGCCTGGCATCATCCAGACTCTGGAAACACCATATATTTT	CAWHHPDSGNTIYF
TRBV30	.	TRBJ2-5	TRBD1	TGTGCCTGGAAAGACAGGGTGATGGACAAACAGACCCAGTACTTC	CAWKDRVMDKQTQYF
TRBV27	.	TRBJ2-2	.	TGTGCCAGCAGGAGAACCGGGGAGCTGTTTTTT	CASRRTGELFF
TRBV7-9	.	TRBJ2-3	.	TGTGCCAGCAGCCTCGGTGGGATAGTGGGGCCCGCGTATTTT	CASSLGGIVGPAYF
TRBV7-9	.	TRBJ1-4	.	TGTGCCAGCAGCTTAGCCCCTACGGGGGTAGCAACTAATGAAAAACTGTTTTTT	CASSLAPTGVATNEKLFF
TRBV6-5	.	TRBJ2-7	.	TGTGCCAGCAGTCGACGGGACTCTTACGAGCAGTACTTC	CASSRRDSYEQYF
TRBV24-1	once	TRBJ2-7	TRBD1	TGTGCCACCGCCCGGACAGGTTCCTACGAGCAGTACTTC	CATARTGSYEQYF
TRBV2	once	TRBJ1-1	TRBD1	TGTGCCAGCAGTGACTCCAGGGGGAGGCTTCACACTGAAGCTTTCTTT	CASSDSRGRLHTEAFF
TRBV2	.	TRBJ1-4	TRBD1	TGTGCCAGCAGTGGAGACAGGGGGACTAATGAAAAACTGTTTTTT	CASSGDRGTNEKLFF
TRBV2	.	TRBJ1-5	.	TGTGCCAGCAGTGAAGTTAGAAATCAGCCCCAGCATTTT	CASSEVRNQPQHF
TRBV11-3	.	TRBJ2-2	TRBD2	TGTGCCAGCAGCCCTACGGGGGGGGACCGTGTCACCGGGGAGCTGTTTTTT	CASSPTGGDRVTGELFF
TRBV6-5	.	TRBJ2-1	.	TGTGCCAGCAGGAGAGGGGGCTACAATGAGCAGTTCTTC	CASRRGGYNEQFF
TRBV6-5	.	TRBJ1-5	.	TGTGCCAGCAGCCGGGATCGCAATCAGCCCCAGCATTTT	CASSRDRNQPQHF
TRBV29-1	once	TRBJ2-1	TRBD2	TGCAGCGTATCTAGCGGGAGATACAATGAGCAGTTCTTC	CSVSSGRYNEQFF
TRBV2	.	TRBJ1-5	.	TGTGCCAGCAGTTTTAGGAGCCGCTACAATCAGCCCCAGCATTTT	CASSFRSRYNQPQHF
TRBV18	few	TRBJ2-7	TRBD1	TGTGCCAGCTCATCGGGACAGCTCTACGAGCAGTACTTC	CASSSGQLYEQYF
TRBV6-2/TRBV6-3	.	TRBJ2-7	.	TGTGCCAGCAGCGACTCCGGGACTCCCTCCTACGAGCAGTACTTC	CASSDSGTPSYEQYF
TRBV5-1	.	TRBJ2-3	.	TGCGCCAGCAGCTTGCTGGCAAGTAGCACAGATACGCAGTATTTT	CASSLLASSTDTQYF
TRBV2	once	TRBJ2-5	TRBD2	TGTGCCAGCAGCCCGACCCTGACTAGCGGGACCACCCAGTACTTC	CASSPTLTSGTTQYF
TRBV27	.	TRBJ2-7	.	TGTGCCAGCAGTTCCTTGACAGGTGTATCCTACGAGCAGTACTTC	CASSSLTGVSYEQYF
TRBV10-1	once	TRBJ2-1	TRBD1	TGCGCCAGCAGTGCGAGGACAGGGTCCTACAATGAGCAGTTCTTC	CASSARTGSYNEQFF
TRBV10-1	.	TRBJ2-2	.	TGCGCCAACCGACCTGGGCACCGACCTTACGCGAACACCGGGGAGCTGTTTTTT	CANRPGHRPYANTGELFF
TRBV10-2	.	TRBJ2-7	TRBD2	TGCGCCAGCAGTGAGTTAAAACTAGCGAGTTACGAGCAGTACTTC	CASSELKLASYEQYF
TRBV19	.	TRBJ2-5	.	TGTGCCAGTAGTATCAAGGGTCGGGGATTCCAAGAGACCCAGTACTTC	CASSIKGRGFQETQYF
TRBV2	.	TRBJ1-1	TRBD1	TGTGCCAGCAGGGACAGGGTTTTTAGCACTGAAGCTTTCTTT	CASRDRVFSTEAFF
TRBV28	.	TRBJ2-2	TRBD2	TGTGCCAGCAGTTCTTGGACTAGCGGCCCGCCGAACACCGGGGAGCTGTTTTTT	CASSSWTSGPPNTGELFF
TRBV3-1/TRBV3-2	.	TRBJ1-2	.	TGTGCCAGCAGCCCAGGGGAGTATGGCTACACCTTC	CASSPGEYGYTF
TRBV30	.	TRBJ2-7	.	TGTGCCTGGAGTGTATGGGGCGGATTTGGGGCCTACGAGCAGTACTTC	CAWSVWGGFGAYEQYF
TRBV27	few	TRBJ2-2	TRBD2	TGTGCCTCAAAAACGGGACTACCTACCGGGGAGCTGTTTTTT	CASKTGLPTGELFF
TRBV7-2	.	TRBJ2-3	.	TGTGCCAGCCGAGACACAGATACGCAGTATTTT	CASRDTDTQYF
TRBV19	.	TRBJ1-4	.	TGTGCCAGTAGGCCAATTTCCCAGGGAGGGGCTGAAAAACTGTTTTTT	CASRPISQGGAEKLFF
TRBV28	.	TRBJ2-3	TRBD2	TGTGCCAGCACTAAAGCGGGATTCAGCACAGATACGCAGTATTTT	CASTKAGFSTDTQYF
TRBV20-1	.	TRBJ2-2	.	TGCAGTGCACAAGCGAGGGAGCTGTTTTTT	CSAQARELFF
TRBV19	.	TRBJ1-2	TRBD1	TGTGCCAGTAGGTCCGGGACAGCCTATGGCTACACCTTC	CASRSGTAYGYTF
TRBV27	.	TRBJ2-1	.	TGTGCCAGCAGACCACGACCAGGCCCAAATGAGCAGTTCTTC	CASRPRPGPNEQFF
TRBV30	.	TRBJ1-4	TRBD1	TGTGCCTGGAGTGTATATATCGGGACAGGGTCTGAAAAACTGTTTTTT	CAWSVYIGTGSEKLFF
TRBV5-6	.	TRBJ1-1	.	TGTGCCAGCAGCTTGACCCCGACAGCCTCCTCTAGAACTGAAGCTTTCTTT	CASSLTPTASSRTEAFF
TRBV12-3/TRBV12-4	.	TRBJ2-7	.	TGTGCCAGCAGGACAAGCAACAGGGCCGAGCAGTACTTC	CASRTSNRAEQYF
TRBV4-1	.	TRBJ1-2	TRBD1	TGCGCCAGCAGCCAAGTGACAGGGGGATGGTATGGCTACACCTTC	CASSQVTGGWYGYTF